The sequence of this TCR beta chain was determined in a study of CXCR3-negative and CXCR3-positive naive CD8 T cells. All TRB cDNA libraries came from 5' RACE performed with UMI labels. TCRdb reworked the 5' RACE reads into one entry per CDR3 protein, no DNA. The sample table sets out about 56,000 distinct CDR3 sequences. Germline values: CDR1 LNHDA, CDR2 SQIVND (reference sequence). The CDR3 length is 14 residues. Sequencing input: memory CD8+ T cells from blood. This sequence joins TRBV19 and TRBJ2-7; checking the TCRdb D call of TRBD1 is not possible without DNA. The sequence was collected from a human donor in good health. Some clones in this sample may be carry-over from other donors' samples. The CDR3 loop is CASTPPGDSYEQYF.